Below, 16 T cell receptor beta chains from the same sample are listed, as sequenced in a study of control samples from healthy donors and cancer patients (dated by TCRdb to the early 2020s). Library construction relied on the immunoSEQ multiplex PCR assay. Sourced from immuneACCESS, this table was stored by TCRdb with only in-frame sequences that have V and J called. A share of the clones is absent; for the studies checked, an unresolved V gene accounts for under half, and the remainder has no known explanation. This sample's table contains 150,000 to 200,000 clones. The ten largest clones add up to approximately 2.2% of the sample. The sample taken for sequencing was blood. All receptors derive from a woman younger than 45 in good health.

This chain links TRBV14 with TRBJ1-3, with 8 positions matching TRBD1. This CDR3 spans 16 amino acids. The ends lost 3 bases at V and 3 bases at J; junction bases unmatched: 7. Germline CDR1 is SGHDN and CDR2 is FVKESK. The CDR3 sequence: CASSHLRGTGGNTIYF. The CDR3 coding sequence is TGTGCCAGCAGCCATCTCCGGGGGACAGGTGGAAACACCATATATTTT.

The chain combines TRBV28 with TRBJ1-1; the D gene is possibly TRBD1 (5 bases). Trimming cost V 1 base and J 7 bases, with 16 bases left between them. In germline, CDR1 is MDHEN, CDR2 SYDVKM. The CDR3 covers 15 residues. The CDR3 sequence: CASSLSTKGSSEAFF. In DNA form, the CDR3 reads TGTGCCAGCAGTTTATCCACTAAGGGGTCCAGTGAAGCTTTCTTT.

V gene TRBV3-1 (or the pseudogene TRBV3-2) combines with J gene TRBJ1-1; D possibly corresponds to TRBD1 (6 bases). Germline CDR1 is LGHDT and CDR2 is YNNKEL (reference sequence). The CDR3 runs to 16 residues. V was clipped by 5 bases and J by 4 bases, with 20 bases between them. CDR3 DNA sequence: TGTGCCAGCAGCACCCACCAAGCGGGGGCAGGCACTGAAGCTTTCTTT. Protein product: CASSTHQAGAGTEAFF.

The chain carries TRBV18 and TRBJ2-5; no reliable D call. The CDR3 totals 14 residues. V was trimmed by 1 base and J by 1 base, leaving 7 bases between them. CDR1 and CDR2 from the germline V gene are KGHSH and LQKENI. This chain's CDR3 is CASSPLETQETQYF. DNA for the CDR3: TGTGCCAGCTCACCACTAGAAACCCAAGAGACCCAGTACTTC.

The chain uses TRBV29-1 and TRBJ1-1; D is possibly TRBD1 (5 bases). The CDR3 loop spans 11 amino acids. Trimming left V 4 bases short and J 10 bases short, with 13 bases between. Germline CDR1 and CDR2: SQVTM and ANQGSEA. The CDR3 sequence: CSVGLGAGAFF. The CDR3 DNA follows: TGCAGCGTTGGCCTTGGGGCAGGAGCTTTCTTT. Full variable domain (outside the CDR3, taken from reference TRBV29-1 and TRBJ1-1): SAVISQKPSRDICQRGTSLTIQCQVDSQVTMMFWYRQQPGQSLTLIATANQGSEATYESGFVIDKFPISRPNLTFSTLTVSNMSPEDSSIYLCSVGLGAGAFFGQGTRLTVV.

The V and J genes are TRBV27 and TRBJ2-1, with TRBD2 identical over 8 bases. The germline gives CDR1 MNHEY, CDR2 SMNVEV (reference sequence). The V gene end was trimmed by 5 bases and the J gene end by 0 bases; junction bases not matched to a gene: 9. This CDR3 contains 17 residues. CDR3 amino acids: CASSPDSGGLSYNEQFF. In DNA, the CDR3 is TGTGCCAGCAGTCCCGACAGCGGGGGCCTCTCCTACAATGAGCAGTTCTTC.

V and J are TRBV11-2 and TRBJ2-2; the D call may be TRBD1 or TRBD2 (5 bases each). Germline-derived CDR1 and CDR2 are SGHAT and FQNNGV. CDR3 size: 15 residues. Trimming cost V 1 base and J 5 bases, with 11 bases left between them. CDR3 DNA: TGTGCCAGCAGCTTAGCCGGGGCCAATACCGGGGAGCTGTTTTTT. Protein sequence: CASSLAGANTGELFF. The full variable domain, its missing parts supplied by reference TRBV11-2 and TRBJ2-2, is EAGVAQSPRYKIIEKRQSVAFWCNPISGHATLYWYQQILGQGPKLLIQFQNNGVVDDSQLPKDRFSAERLKGVDSTLKIQPAKLEDSAVYLCASSLAGANTGELFFGEGSRLTVL.

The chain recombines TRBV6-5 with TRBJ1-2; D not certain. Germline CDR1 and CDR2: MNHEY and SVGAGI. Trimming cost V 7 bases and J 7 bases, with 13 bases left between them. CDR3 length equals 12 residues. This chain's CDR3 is CASTPTAPGYTF. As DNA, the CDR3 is TGTGCCAGCACGCCTACAGCACCTGGCTACACCTTC.

CDR3 protein: CASSFGQEFYGYTF. The CDR3 DNA follows: TGTGCCAGCAGTTTCGGACAGGAGTTCTATGGCTACACCTTC. The rearrangement joins TRBV28 to TRBJ1-2, with TRBD1 identical over 7 bases. CDR3 length equals 14 residues. V shed 3 bases, J shed 4 bases, and the junction held 5 bases outside the gene matches. The germline V gene has CDR1 MDHEN and CDR2 SYDVKM.

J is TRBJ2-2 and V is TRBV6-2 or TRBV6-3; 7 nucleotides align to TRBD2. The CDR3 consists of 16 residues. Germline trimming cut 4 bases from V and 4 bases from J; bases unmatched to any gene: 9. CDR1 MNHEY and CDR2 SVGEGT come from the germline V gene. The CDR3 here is CASSSTSVHFTGELFF. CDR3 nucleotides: TGTGCCAGCAGTTCAACTAGCGTGCACTTCACCGGGGAGCTGTTTTTT.

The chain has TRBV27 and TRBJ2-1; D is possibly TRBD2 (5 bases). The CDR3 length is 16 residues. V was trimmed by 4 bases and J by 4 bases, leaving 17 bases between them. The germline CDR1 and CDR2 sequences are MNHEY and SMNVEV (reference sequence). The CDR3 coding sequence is TGTGCCAGCAGTTCCTATCTAGCAGCCGGTTACAATGAGCAGTTCTTC. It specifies CASSSYLAAGYNEQFF.

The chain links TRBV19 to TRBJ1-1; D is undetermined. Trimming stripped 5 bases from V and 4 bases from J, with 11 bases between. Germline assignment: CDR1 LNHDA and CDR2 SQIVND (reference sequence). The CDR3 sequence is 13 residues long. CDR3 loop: CASSLGRTTEAFF. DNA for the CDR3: TGTGCCAGTAGTTTAGGGAGGACCACTGAAGCTTTCTTT.

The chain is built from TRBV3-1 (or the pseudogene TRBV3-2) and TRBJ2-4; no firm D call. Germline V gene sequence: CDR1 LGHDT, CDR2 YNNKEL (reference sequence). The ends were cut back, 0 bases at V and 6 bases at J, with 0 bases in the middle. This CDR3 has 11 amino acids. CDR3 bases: TGTGCCAGCAGCCAAGAAAACATTCAGTACTTC. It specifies CASSQENIQYF.

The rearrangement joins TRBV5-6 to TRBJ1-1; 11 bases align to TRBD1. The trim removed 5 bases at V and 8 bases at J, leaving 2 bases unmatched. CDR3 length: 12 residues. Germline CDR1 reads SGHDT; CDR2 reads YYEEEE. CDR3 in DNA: TGTGCCAGCAGGTGGACAGGGGGCGAAGCTTTCTTT. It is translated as CASRWTGGEAFF.

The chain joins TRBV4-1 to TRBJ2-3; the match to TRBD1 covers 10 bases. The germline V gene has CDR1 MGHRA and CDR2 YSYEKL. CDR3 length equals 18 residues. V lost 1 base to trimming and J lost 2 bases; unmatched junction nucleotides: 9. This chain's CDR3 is CASSQGSTGGRATDTQYF. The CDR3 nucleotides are TGCGCCAGCAGCCAAGGGTCGACAGGGGGCAGAGCCACAGATACGCAGTATTTT.

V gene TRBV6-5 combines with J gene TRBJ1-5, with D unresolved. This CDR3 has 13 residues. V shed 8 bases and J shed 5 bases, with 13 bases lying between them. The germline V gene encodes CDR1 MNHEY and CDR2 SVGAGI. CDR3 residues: CASGMREYQPQHF. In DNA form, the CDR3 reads TGTGCCAGCGGGATGAGGGAGTATCAGCCCCAGCATTTT.